This T cell receptor (beta chain) was retrieved from a study of shared clonotypes between healthy human individuals. The CDR3 consists of 16 residues. Germline CDR1 MDHEN, CDR2 SYDVKM. V was clipped by 4 bases and J by 4 bases; unmatched bases: 7. As regards this clone: Its antigen remains unidentified.

Libraries were prepared by immunoSEQ multiplex PCR; TCRdb keeps only in-frame clonotypes and omits some of them. The sample yields fewer than 800,000 clones, 90% to 95% seen once. CD45RO negativity and positive selection for CCR7 defined naive CD8 cells, a population that excluded terminally differentiated effector memory CD45RA+ cells. General observations from the study: Some clonotypes were shared by all four sorted-subset donors, while others were not shared. The non-shared ones had lower generation probabilities than the shared ones. Investigators expected sequencing depth to affect clonotype sharing among donors. Naive subsets generally exceeded memory subsets in estimated richness. Shared across a few donors were about 4.6% of the naive CD4 clonotypes.

Sample: naive CD8+ T cells sorted from blood. This TCR was sampled from a man aged 30 to 45 in good health. This chain joins TRBV28 and TRBJ2-1, with 10 bases that match TRBD2. The CDR3 DNA is TGTGCCAGCAGTTCCCAGCGGGAGGGCATTTACAATGAGCAGTTCTTC. This codes for CASSSQREGIYNEQFF.